The present T cell receptor beta chain was sequenced within a study of CD8+ T cells in alopecia areata. Whole-study context: Among treated patients, severity was scored by affected scalp area percentage. Study outcomes and limitations: In lesional scalp, particularly from alopecia totalis/universalis, clonality was higher than in normal scalp.

Regarding treatment: oral pan-JAK inhibitor, 5-10 mg twice daily. The V end lost 5 bases, the J end lost 4 bases, and 11 bases lay between the germline ends. The CDR3 has 13 residues. Germline-derived CDR1 and CDR2 are MNHNY and SVGAGI (reference sequence). Remarks on this clone: What it recognizes is unknown.

RNA was isolated and reverse transcribed to cDNA, the sequencing template. Measured with immunoSEQ multiplex PCR; TCRdb has only the in-frame clones, and not every one. The sample lists about 120,000 clones, about 61% occurring once. The chain couples TRBV6-6 to TRBJ2-5; D uncertain. The source was CD8+ T cells sorted from blood, collected at week 4, from a patient treated with tofacitinib. The receptor was derived from a human donor with alopecia areata. CDR3 sequence (DNA): TGTGCCAGCAGTCGCTCCGGTTTAGAGACCCAGTACTTC. It specifies CASSRSGLETQYF.